The source of this TCR beta chain is a study of T cells in Graves' hyperthyroidism and ophthalmopathy. Across the study: At the time of initial diagnosis and before any treatment, peripheral blood was collected.

TCR beta CDR3 regions were amplified from RNA transcripts. The TCR CDR3 first-round RT-PCR relied on the HTBI primer set. Using its own MiXCR run on the multiplex PCR reads, TCRdb lists one record per CDR3 protein. The sample has hundreds of thousands of distinct CDR3 sequences, approximately 18% seen once. Whole-study findings and limits: Blood also held most thyroid clonotypes expanded beyond 0.001.

Diagnosis of hyperthyroidism was new in patients aged 18 to 65, and its duration was under 2 months. Unmatched junction bases numbered 10, after V lost 3 bases and J lost 6 bases. Germline CDR1 is LNHDA and CDR2 is SQIVND (reference sequence). This CDR3 is built from 16 residues. This clonotype was seen only a few times. The antigen remains unidentified. The chain has TRBV19 and TRBJ2-1; the match to TRBD2 covers 8 bases. The receptor comes from a woman in her forties or fifties with Graves' hyperthyroidism that later progressed to Graves' ophthalmopathy. Sequenced sample: blood. The CDR3: CASSIRRGGSPNEQFF. CDR3 DNA: TGTGCCAGTAGTATCCGTCGCGGGGGGAGTCCCAATGAGCAGTTCTTC.